These 8 T cell receptor beta chains originate from one sample sequenced in a study of cytomegalovirus exposure and HLA in healthy donors. The PCR employed 60 Vbeta primers together with 13 Jbeta primers. TCRdb's table, derived via immunoSEQ multiplex PCR, lists solely in-frame clones and lacks some. The profile shows 210,000 or so clones, 65% to 85% of them singletons. Sequencing was done on a sample of PBMCs. The receptors were sampled from a boy between 2 and 10 years old in good health and CMV-seronegative.

This clone showed up just a few times. This rearrangement joins TRBV5-6 to TRBJ2-7; the match to TRBD1 covers 9 bases. This CDR3 contains 15 residues. With 5 bases clipped from V and 1 base from J, the junction kept 7 bases outside the gene matches. Germline V gene data show CDR1 as SGHDT and CDR2 as YYEEEE. CDR3 nucleotide sequence: TGTGCCAGCAGGCAGGACAGGGGAAGATCCTACGAGCAGTACTTC. Its protein product is CASRQDRGRSYEQYF.

V is TRBV19 and J is TRBJ2-3; unclear D gene. Between the trimmed V and J ends, which lost 5 bases and 2 bases, there was a span of 8 bases. Germline V CDR1 and CDR2: LNHDA, SQIVND (reference sequence). The CDR3 covers 13 residues. CDR3 in DNA: TGTGCCAGTAGTCCAGATAACACAGATACGCAGTATTTT. It encodes CASSPDNTDTQYF.

The chain joins TRBV27 to TRBJ2-4; 10 bases line up with TRBD2. The germline V gene has CDR1 MNHEY and CDR2 SMNVEV (reference sequence). Trimming took 7 bases from V and 6 from J; bases not matched to a gene: 6. CDR3 length: 14 residues. The CDR3 DNA follows: TGTGCCAGCAACAGCGGGGGGGCCGGAAACATTCAGTACTTC. Amino acid sequence: CASNSGGAGNIQYF.

The chain couples TRBV5-1 to TRBJ2-7; no clear D. The V end was cut by 2 bases, the J end by 2 bases, with 11 bases between. The CDR3 consists of 14 residues. Germline CDR1 reads SGHRS; CDR2 reads YFSETQ. The CDR3 DNA reads TGCGCCAGCAGCTTTCTGGGCTTGGCCTACGAGCAGTACTTC. This translates into CASSFLGLAYEQYF.

CDR3 coding DNA: TGTGCCAGCAGCCCACATTTTCTCCCGGGACACGTTTTCAGTGACTACACCTTC. Translating it yields CASSPHFLPGHVFSDYTF. The V gene is TRBV7-6, the J gene TRBJ1-2; weak D call: TRBD1 (6 bases). V was shortened by 5 bases and J by 10 bases, with 32 bases between the two germline ends. In germline, CDR1 is SGHVS, CDR2 FNYEAQ. The CDR3 sequence is 18 residues long. Looking up the rest from reference TRBV7-6 and TRBJ1-2 gives the full variable domain: GAGVSQSPRYKVTKRGQDVALRCDPISGHVSLYWYRQALGQGPEFLTYFNYEAQQDKSGLPNDRFSAERPEGSISTLTIQRTEQRDSAMYRCASSPHFLPGHVFSDYTFGSGTRLTVV.

This clone was seen a handful of times. J is TRBJ1-2 and V is TRBV6-5, with TRBD1 identical over 8 bases. The germline V gene has CDR1 MNHEY and CDR2 SVGAGI. This CDR3 has 13 amino acids. J was trimmed by 7 bases and V by 3 bases; bases with no gene match: 4. CDR3: CASSYDRGGGYTF. The DNA of the CDR3 is TGTGCCAGCAGTTATGACAGGGGAGGTGGCTACACCTTC.

This clone appeared a single time. The J gene is TRBJ2-5, the V gene TRBV6-5; 7 bases are shared with TRBD1. V shed 0 bases, J shed 4 bases, and the junction held 5 bases outside the gene matches. Germline V gives CDR1 MNHEY, CDR2 SVGAGI. The CDR3 length is 15 residues. CDR3 protein: CASSYSRGGVETQYF. The CDR3 nucleotides are TGTGCCAGCAGTTACTCGAGAGGGGGCGTAGAGACCCAGTACTTC.

The genes are TRBV4-1 and TRBJ2-5; 10 nucleotides line up with TRBD1. The tail of the sequence fits TRBJ2-7 better, so the J call may be wrong. The CDR3 sequence is 14 residues long. CDR1 MGHRA and CDR2 YSYEKL come from the germline V gene. The CDR3 protein is CASSQGQGAYEQYF. CDR3 bases: TGCGCCAGCAGCCAAGGACAGGGGGCGTACGAGCAGTACTTC.